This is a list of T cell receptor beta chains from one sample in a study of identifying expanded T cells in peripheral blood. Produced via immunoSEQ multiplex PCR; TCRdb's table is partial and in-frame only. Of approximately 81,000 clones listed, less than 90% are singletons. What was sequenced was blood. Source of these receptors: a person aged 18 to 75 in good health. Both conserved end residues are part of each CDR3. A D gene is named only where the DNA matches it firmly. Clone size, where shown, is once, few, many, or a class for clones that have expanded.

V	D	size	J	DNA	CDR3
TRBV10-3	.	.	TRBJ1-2	TGTGCCATCAGTGAGACGGACAGTAGCTATGGCTACACCTTC	CAISETDSSYGYTF
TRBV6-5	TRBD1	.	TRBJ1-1	TGTGCCAGCAGTTACTCGACAGGGGCGGGCACTGAAGCTTTCTTT	CASSYSTGAGTEAFF
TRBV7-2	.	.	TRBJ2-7	TGTGCCAGCAGCCCGGGGACTTCCTACGAGCAGTACTTC	CASSPGTSYEQYF
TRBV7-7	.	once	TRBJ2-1	TGTGCTAGCAGCCTCGGACAGAACAATGAGCAGTTCTTC	CASSLGQNNEQFF
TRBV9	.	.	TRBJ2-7	TGTGCCAGCAGCGTAGACTTTTGGGGGTACGAGCAGTACTTC	CASSVDFWGYEQYF
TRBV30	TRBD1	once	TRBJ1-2	TGTGCCTGGAGCATCAGGACAGGGAGTGATGGCTACACCTTC	CAWSIRTGSDGYTF
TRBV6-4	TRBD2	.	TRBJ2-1	TGTGCCAGCAGTGACGCCGCTAGCGGGAGAAGGGATGAGCAGTTCTTC	CASSDAASGRRDEQFF
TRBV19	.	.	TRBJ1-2	TGTGCCAGTAGTATGCAGGGGACTTACTATGGCTACACCTTC	CASSMQGTYYGYTF
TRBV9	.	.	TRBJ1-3	TGTGCCAGCAGCGTCAGCAGTAACTCTGGAAACACCATATATTTT	CASSVSSNSGNTIYF
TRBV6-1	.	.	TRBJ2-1	TGTGCCAGCACCTGGAGCTTAGACAATGAGCAGTTCTTC	CASTWSLDNEQFF
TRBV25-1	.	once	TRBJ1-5	TGTGCCAGCAGTCCCATCAGGGTGGATCAGCCCCAGCATTTT	CASSPIRVDQPQHF
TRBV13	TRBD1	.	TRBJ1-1	TGTGCCAGCAGCTTAAGGGACAGTGAAGCTTTCTTT	CASSLRDSEAFF
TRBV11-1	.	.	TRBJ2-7	TGTGCCAGCAGCACCCGACAGGGACTCTCTTTCGAGCAGTACTTC	CASSTRQGLSFEQYF
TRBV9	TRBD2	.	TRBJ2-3	TGTGCCAGCAGCGTCGGACTAGCGGGAGTAGCAGATACGCAGTATTTT	CASSVGLAGVADTQYF
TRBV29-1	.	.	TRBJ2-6	TGCAGCGTCCTAGCTCCCGGGGCCAACGTCCTGACTTTC	CSVLAPGANVLTF
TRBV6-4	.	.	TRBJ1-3	TGTGCCAGCAGTGAATCACTCGGAGAGGGAAACACCATATATTTT	CASSESLGEGNTIYF
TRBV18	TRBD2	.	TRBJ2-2	TGTGCCAGCTCACCGGGTAAAGCGGGGTACGACACCGGGGAGCTGTTTTTT	CASSPGKAGYDTGELFF
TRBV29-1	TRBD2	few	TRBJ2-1	TGCAGCGTTCAGTCCCAGAAACTAGCGGGAGGGCCTAATCTGAATTACAATGAGCAGTTCTTC	CSVQSQKLAGGPNLNYNEQFF
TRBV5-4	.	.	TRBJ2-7	TGTGCCAGCAGCCCTCAAGTGGGTCCACCCGCCTCCTACGAGCAGTACTTC	CASSPQVGPPASYEQYF
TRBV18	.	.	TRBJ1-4	TGTGCCAGCTCTTCCAACGCTGCAACTAATGAAAAACTGTTTTTT	CASSSNAATNEKLFF
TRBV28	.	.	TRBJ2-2	TGTGCCAGCAGTCGCGGCGGGGAGCTGTTTTTT	CASSRGGELFF
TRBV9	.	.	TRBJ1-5	TGTGCCAGCAGCGTAGACGGAAATAGCAATCAGCCCCAGCATTTT	CASSVDGNSNQPQHF
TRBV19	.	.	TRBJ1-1	TGTGCCACCCGGAACACTGAAGCTTTCTTT	CATRNTEAFF
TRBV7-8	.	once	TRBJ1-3	TGTGCCAGCAGCTTAGCGCAGGGTACTGGAAACACCATATATTTT	CASSLAQGTGNTIYF
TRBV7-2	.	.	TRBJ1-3	TGTGCCAGCAGCTTAGTCGTGGGACGGGGCTCTGGAAACACCATATATTTT	CASSLVVGRGSGNTIYF
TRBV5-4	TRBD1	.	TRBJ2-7	TGTGCCAGCAGCCCCGGGACAGGGAACTACGAGCAGTACTTC	CASSPGTGNYEQYF
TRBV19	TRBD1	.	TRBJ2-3	TGTGCCAGTCGGCGGTTCCAGGGGGCGTCGGGCACAGATACGCAGTATTTT	CASRRFQGASGTDTQYF
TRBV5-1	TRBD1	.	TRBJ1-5	TGCGCCAGCAGCTCGACGGGACAGCTAAATCAGCCCCAGCATTTT	CASSSTGQLNQPQHF
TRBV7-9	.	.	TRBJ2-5	TGTGCCAGCAGCTTAATGTACGGGCGGGACGAGACCCAGTACTTC	CASSLMYGRDETQYF
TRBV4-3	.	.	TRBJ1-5	TGCGCCAGCAGCCAAGATCTGAATCAGCCCCAGCATTTT	CASSQDLNQPQHF
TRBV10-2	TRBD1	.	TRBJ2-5	TGCGCCAGCAGGACAGGGGGCGGGGAGACCCAGTACTTC	CASRTGGGETQYF
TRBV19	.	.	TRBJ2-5	TGTGCCAGTAGTATAAGCATCCAAGAGACCCAGTACTTC	CASSISIQETQYF
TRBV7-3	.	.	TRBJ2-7	TGTGCCAGCAGCCCACCAAATGGCGTTTACGAGCAGTACTTC	CASSPPNGVYEQYF
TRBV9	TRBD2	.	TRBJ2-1	TGTGCCAGCAGCTCACGACTAGCGGGAGGCAATGAGCAGTTCTTC	CASSSRLAGGNEQFF
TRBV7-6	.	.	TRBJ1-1	TGTGCCAGCAGCTTAGCTTATGGGACACCGAACACTGAAGCTTTCTTT	CASSLAYGTPNTEAFF
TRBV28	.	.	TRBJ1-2	TGTGCCAGCAGACCAGGCCGTAACTATGGCTACACCTTC	CASRPGRNYGYTF
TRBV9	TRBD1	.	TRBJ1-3	TGTGCCAGCAGCGGTCAGGGGGCTGGAAACACCATATATTTT	CASSGQGAGNTIYF
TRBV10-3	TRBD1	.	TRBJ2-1	TGTGCCATCAGTGCGGACAGGGACGGTGAGCAGTTCTTC	CAISADRDGEQFF
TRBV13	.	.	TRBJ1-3	TGTGCCAGCAGCCAAAGCTGGGGGCCCGCCGGTGGAAACACCATATATTTT	CASSQSWGPAGGNTIYF
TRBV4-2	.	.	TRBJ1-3	TGTGCCAGCAGCCCCGAAACAGTCCTAAGGAACACCATATATTTT	CASSPETVLRNTIYF
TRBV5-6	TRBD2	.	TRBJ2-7	TGTGCCAGCAGCTTCCGACTAGCGGGAGACGAGCAGTACTTC	CASSFRLAGDEQYF
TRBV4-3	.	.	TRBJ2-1	TGCGCCAGCAGCCAAGATCTAGGGGAGGCGGCGCGGGATGAGCAGTTCTTC	CASSQDLGEAARDEQFF
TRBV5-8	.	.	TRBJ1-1	TGTGCCAGCATCCGGCAGTTGAACACTGAAGCTTTCTTT	CASIRQLNTEAFF
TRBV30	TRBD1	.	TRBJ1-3	TGTGCCTGGACCCAAGGACAGGCAGCCTCTGGAAACACCATATATTTT	CAWTQGQAASGNTIYF
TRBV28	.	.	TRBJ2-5	TGTGCCAGCAACCCCCCGGGGTTGGAGACCCAGTACTTC	CASNPPGLETQYF
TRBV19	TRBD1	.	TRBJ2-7	TGTGCCAGTAGTCTTACCGGGACAGGGAGGCACGAGCAGTACTTC	CASSLTGTGRHEQYF
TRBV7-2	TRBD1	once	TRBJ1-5	TGTGCCAGCAGCTTTACAGGGGGTAGCAATCAGCCCCAGCATTTT	CASSFTGGSNQPQHF
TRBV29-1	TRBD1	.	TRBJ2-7	TGCAGCGTTGAACAAGGACAGGGGACGTCCGAGCAGTACTTC	CSVEQGQGTSEQYF
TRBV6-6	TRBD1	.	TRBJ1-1	TGTGCCACCAAACCGGGACAGGTGAACACTGAAGCTTTCTTT	CATKPGQVNTEAFF
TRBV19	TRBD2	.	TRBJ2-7	TGTGCCAGTAGTATAGGTGGACTAGGAAACTACGAGCAGTACTTC	CASSIGGLGNYEQYF
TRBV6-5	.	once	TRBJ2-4	TGTGCCAGCGGGGAAAACATTCAGTACTTC	CASGENIQYF
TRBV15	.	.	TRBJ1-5	TGTGCCACCAGCAGCGGAGGTAGGGGCAATCAGCCCCAGCATTTT	CATSSGGRGNQPQHF
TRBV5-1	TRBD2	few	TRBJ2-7	TGCGCCAGCAGCTTGGACGGGGGAGGGCTAGAGCAGTACTTC	CASSLDGGGLEQYF